A selection of T cell receptor beta chains follows, all from one sample in a study of early T cells in non-severe SARS-CoV-2 infection. TCRdb called the 5' RACE reads again in MiXCR, with one record for every CDR3 protein. The sample holds roughly 31,000 distinct CDR3 sequences, about 5% seen once. The sequencing sample was made of whole blood. Receptors originate from an adult who was a healthcare worker with PCR-confirmed SARS-CoV-2 infection or an uninfected control (not recorded which). CDR3s include the opening cysteine and the closing phenylalanine or tryptophan. The order of the fields is V gene, D gene, J gene, clone size, CDR3 protein, CDR3 DNA. The D gene is left open where the match is weak. Clone size appears in some rows only: once, few, many, or a class for an expanded clone.

TRBV20-1	NA	TRBJ2-7	many	CSASPIYEQYF	TGCAGTGCTAGTCCTATCTACGAGCAGTACTTC
TRBV5-6	NA	TRBJ2-3	many	CASSFADTQYF	TGTGCCAGCAGCTTCGCAGATACGCAGTATTTT
TRBV11-2	NA	TRBJ2-5	many	CASSGDRYQETQYF	TGTGCCAGCAGCGGAGACAGGTACCAAGAGACCCAGTACTTC
TRBV12-3/TRBV12-4	NA	TRBJ2-1	NA	CASSPGVEQFF	TGTGCCAGCAGTCCAGGGGTAGAGCAGTTCTTC
TRBV11-1	NA	TRBJ1-1	many	CASSFVRTNTEAFF	TGTGCCAGCAGCTTTGTAAGGACCAACACTGAAGCTTTCTTT
TRBV12-3/TRBV12-4	TRBD2	TRBJ2-3	many	CASRLAGGPDTQYF	TGTGCCAGCAGGCTAGCGGGAGGGCCGGATACGCAGTATTTT
TRBV6-5	NA	TRBJ2-2	many	CASSLATGELFF	TGTGCCAGCAGTCTAGCGACCGGGGAGCTGTTTTTT
TRBV11-2	NA	TRBJ2-7	many	CASSLTYEQYF	TGTGCCAGCAGCTTAACCTACGAGCAGTACTTC
TRBV18	NA	TRBJ2-4	NA	CASSPGEAKNIQYF	TGTGCCAGCTCACCGGGGGAGGCCAAAAACATTCAGTACTTC
TRBV2	NA	TRBJ1-1	many	CASSVLQGNAEAFF	TGTGCCAGCAGCGTTCTACAGGGTAATGCTGAAGCTTTCTTT
TRBV27	TRBD2	TRBJ2-3	many	CASSSMGLAGVDDTQYF	TGTGCCAGCAGCTCCATGGGACTAGCGGGAGTAGACGATACGCAGTATTTT
TRBV12-3/TRBV12-4	TRBD2	TRBJ2-5	many	CASSLKAGGPETQYF	TGTGCCAGCAGTTTAAAGGCGGGGGGCCCGGAGACCCAGTACTTC
TRBV7-9	TRBD2	TRBJ2-3	many	CASSLVRGGPRDTQYF	TGTGCCAGCAGCTTAGTCCGCGGGGGGCCCCGGGATACGCAGTATTTT
TRBV10-3	NA	TRBJ1-1	NA	CAISESTLAGRSTEAFF	TGTGCCATCAGTGAGTCGACATTGGCAGGCAGGAGCACTGAAGCTTTCTTT
TRBV11-2	NA	TRBJ2-3	few	CVSTPFLGTSTDTQYF	TGTGTCAGCACCCCATTTCTGGGGACTAGCACAGATACGCAGTATTTT
TRBV25-1	NA	TRBJ2-4	NA	CASTRMSPRDIQYF	TGTGCCAGCACCCGAATGTCTCCCAGGGACATTCAGTACTTC
TRBV7-6	TRBD2	TRBJ2-3	many	CASSTPSGTSGTDTQYF	TGTGCCAGCAGCACCCCCTCCGGGACTAGCGGAACAGATACGCAGTATTTT
TRBV28	TRBD2	TRBJ2-5	many	CASSGQAGRETQYF	TGTGCCAGCAGTGGGCAAGCGGGGAGGGAGACCCAGTACTTC
TRBV18	NA	TRBJ1-2	many	CASSPLLSATANYGYTF	TGTGCCAGCTCACCGCTCCTCTCGGCAACAGCTAACTATGGCTACACCTTC
TRBV5-1	NA	TRBJ2-7	many	CASSLAPSGPSSYEQYF	TGCGCCAGCAGCTTGGCCCCCAGCGGCCCCAGCTCCTACGAGCAGTACTTC